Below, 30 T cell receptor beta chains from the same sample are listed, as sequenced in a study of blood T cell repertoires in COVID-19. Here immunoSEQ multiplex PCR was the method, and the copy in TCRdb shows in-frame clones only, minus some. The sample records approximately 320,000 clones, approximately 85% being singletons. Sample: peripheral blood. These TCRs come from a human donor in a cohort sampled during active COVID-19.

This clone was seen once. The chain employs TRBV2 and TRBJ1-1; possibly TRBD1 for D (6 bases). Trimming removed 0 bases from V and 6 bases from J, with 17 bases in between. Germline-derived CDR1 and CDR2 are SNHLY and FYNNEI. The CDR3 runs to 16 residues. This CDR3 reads CASSEALQGSGAEAFF. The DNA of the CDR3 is TGTGCCAGCAGTGAAGCGCTTCAGGGATCAGGGGCTGAAGCTTTCTTT.

CDR3 region: CASSMSGRDEKLFF. CDR3 in DNA: TGTGCCAGTAGTATGTCAGGTAGAGATGAAAAACTGTTTTTT. The chain combines TRBV19 with TRBJ1-4; D call uncertain. The CDR3 extends over 14 amino acids. Per germline, CDR1 LNHDA and CDR2 SQIVND (reference sequence). V shed 3 bases and J shed 6 bases, with 11 bases lying between them.

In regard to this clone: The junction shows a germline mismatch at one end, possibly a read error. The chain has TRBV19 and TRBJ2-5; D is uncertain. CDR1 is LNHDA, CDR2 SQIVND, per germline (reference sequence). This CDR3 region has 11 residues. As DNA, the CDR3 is TGTGCCAGTAGTATAGGGTTAGCACCACACTTC. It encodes CASSIGLAPHF.

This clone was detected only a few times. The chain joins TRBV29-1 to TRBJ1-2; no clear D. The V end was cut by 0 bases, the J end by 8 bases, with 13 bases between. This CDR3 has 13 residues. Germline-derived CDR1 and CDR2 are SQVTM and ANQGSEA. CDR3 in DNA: TGCAGCGTTGAAGATCCACAGTCCCTGGGCTACACCTTC. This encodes CSVEDPQSLGYTF.

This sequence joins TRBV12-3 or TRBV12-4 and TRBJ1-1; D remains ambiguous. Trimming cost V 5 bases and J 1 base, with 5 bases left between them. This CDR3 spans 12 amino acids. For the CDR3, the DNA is TGTGCCAGCAGTCCCCAGAACACTGAAGCTTTCTTT. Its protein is CASSPQNTEAFF.

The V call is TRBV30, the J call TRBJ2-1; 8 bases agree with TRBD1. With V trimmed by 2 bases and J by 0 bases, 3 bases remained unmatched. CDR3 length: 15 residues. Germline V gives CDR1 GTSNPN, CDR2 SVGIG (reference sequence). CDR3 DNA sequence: TGTGCCTGGAGTCGGACAGGGAGCTCCTACAATGAGCAGTTCTTC. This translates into CAWSRTGSSYNEQFF.

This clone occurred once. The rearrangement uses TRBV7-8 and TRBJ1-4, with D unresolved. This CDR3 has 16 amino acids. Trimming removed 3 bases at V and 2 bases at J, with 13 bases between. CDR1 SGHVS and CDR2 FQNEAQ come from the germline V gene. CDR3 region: CASSFVLGPTNEKLFF. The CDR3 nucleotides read TGTGCCAGCAGCTTTGTTCTTGGGCCGACTAATGAAAAACTGTTTTTT.

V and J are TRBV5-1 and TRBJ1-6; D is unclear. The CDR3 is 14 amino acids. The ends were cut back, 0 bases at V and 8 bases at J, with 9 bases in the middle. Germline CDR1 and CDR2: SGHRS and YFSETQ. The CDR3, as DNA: TGCGCCAGCAGCTTGGATAGCAACTATTCACCCCTCCACTTT. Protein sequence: CASSLDSNYSPLHF.

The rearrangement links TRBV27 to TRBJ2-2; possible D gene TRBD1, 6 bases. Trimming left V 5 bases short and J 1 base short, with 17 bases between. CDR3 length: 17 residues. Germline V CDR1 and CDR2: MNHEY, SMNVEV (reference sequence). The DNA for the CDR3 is TGTGCCAGCAGTAGAGAGAGCCTGGACAGGAACACCGGGGAGCTGTTTTTT. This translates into CASSRESLDRNTGELFF.

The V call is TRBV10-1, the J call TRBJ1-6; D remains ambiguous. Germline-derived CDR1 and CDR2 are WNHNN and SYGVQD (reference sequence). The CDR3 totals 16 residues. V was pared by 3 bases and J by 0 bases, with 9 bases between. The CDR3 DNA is TGCGCCAGCAGTGACCGGGATACCTCCTATAATTCACCCCTCCACTTT. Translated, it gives CASSDRDTSYNSPLHF.

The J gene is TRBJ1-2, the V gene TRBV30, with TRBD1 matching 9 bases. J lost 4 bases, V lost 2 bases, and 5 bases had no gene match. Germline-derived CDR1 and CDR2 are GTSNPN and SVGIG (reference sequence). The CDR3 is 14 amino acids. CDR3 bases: TGTGCCTGGAGTCCATGGGACAGGGCCTATGGCTACACCTTC. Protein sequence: CAWSPWDRAYGYTF.

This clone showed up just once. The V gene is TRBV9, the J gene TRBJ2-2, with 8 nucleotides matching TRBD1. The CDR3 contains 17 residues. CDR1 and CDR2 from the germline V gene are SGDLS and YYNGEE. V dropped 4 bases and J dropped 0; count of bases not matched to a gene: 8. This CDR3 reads CASSRKGQGANTGELFF. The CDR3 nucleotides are TGTGCCAGCAGCCGCAAAGGACAGGGCGCGAACACCGGGGAGCTGTTTTTT.

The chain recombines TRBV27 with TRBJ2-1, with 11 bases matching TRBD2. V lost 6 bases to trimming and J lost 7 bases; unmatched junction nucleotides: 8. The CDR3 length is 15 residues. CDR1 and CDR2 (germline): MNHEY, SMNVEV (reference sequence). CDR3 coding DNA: TGTGCCAGCAGGGAAGGGACTAGCGGATATAATGAGCAGTTCTTC. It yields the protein CASREGTSGYNEQFF.

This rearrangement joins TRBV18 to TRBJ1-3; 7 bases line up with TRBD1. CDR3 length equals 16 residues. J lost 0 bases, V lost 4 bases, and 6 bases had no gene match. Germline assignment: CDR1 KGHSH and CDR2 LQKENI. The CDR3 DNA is TGTGCCAGCTCACTGTCGACAGGGCTCTCTGGAAACACCATATATTTT. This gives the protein CASSLSTGLSGNTIYF.

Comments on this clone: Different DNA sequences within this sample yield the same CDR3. The CDR3 DNA sequence: TGTGCCAGCAGGAGCGGGACAGGAAATGAAAAACTGTTTTTT. This codes for CASRSGTGNEKLFF. The genes are TRBV6-5 and TRBJ1-4; TRBD1 matches at 8 bases. CDR1 and CDR2 (germline): MNHEY, SVGAGI. The ends lost 6 bases at V and 5 bases at J; junction bases unmatched: 5. The CDR3 extends over 14 amino acids.

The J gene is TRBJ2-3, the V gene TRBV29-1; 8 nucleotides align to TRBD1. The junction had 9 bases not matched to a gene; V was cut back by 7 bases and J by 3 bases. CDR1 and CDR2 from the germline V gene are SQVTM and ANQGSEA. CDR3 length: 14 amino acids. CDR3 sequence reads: CSATSGGGTDTQYF. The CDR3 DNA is TGCAGCGCAACCTCAGGGGGCGGAACAGATACGCAGTATTTT.

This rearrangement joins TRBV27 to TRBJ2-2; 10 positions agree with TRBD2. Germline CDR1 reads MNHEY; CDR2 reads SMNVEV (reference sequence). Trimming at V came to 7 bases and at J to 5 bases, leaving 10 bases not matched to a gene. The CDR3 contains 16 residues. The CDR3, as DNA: TGTGCCAGCAAGGTAGCGGGGGGTCTAAGGACCGGGGAGCTGTTTTTT. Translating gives CASKVAGGLRTGELFF.

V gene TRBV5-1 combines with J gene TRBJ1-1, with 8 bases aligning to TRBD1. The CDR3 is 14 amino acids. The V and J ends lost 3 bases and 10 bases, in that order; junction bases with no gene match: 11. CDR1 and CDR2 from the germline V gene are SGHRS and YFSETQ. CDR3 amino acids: CASSSNGQGRGAFF. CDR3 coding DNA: TGCGCCAGCAGCTCAAACGGACAGGGCCGGGGAGCTTTCTTT.

The CDR3 reads CASSYGNYGYTF. The CDR3 DNA reads TGTGCCAGCAGTTACGGCAACTATGGCTACACCTTC. The chain recombines TRBV6-5 with TRBJ1-2, with no clear D. The germline V gene encodes CDR1 MNHEY and CDR2 SVGAGI. The CDR3 consists of 12 residues. V dropped 2 bases and J dropped 2 bases, with 3 bases sitting between them.

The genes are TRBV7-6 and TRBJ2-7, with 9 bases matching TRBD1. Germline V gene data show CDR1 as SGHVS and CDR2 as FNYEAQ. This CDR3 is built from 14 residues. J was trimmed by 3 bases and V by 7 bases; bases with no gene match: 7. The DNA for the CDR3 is TGTGCCAGCACCCGGACAGGGGAGAGCTACGAGCAGTACTTC. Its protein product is CASTRTGESYEQYF. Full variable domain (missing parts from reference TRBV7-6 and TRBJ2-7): GAGVSQSPRYKVTKRGQDVALRCDPISGHVSLYWYRQALGQGPEFLTYFNYEAQQDKSGLPNDRFSAERPEGSISTLTIQRTEQRDSAMYRCASTRTGESYEQYFGPGTRLTVT.

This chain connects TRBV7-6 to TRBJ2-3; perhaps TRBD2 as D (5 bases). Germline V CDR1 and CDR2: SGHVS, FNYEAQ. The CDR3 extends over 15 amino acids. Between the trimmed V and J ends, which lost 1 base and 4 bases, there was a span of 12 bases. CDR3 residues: CASSLVGVRADTQYF. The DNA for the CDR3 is TGTGCCAGCAGCTTAGTCGGGGTCCGCGCAGATACGCAGTATTTT.

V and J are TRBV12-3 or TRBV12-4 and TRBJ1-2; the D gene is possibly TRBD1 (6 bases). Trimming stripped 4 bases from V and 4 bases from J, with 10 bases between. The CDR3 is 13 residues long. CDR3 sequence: CASSWTVGYGYTF. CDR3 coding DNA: TGTGCCAGCAGTTGGACAGTGGGCTATGGCTACACCTTC.

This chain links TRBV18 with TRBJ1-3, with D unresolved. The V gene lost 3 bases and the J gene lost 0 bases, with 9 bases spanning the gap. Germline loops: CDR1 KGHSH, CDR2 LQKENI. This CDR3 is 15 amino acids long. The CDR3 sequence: CASSPFDNSGNTIYF. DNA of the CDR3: TGTGCCAGCTCACCGTTCGACAACTCTGGAAACACCATATATTTT.

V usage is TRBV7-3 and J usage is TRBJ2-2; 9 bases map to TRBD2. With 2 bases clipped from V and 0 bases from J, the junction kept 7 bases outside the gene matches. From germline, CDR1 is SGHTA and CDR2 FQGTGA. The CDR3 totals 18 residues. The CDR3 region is CASSLGIAGVANTGELFF. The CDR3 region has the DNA TGTGCCAGCAGCTTAGGAATAGCGGGGGTCGCGAACACCGGGGAGCTGTTTTTT. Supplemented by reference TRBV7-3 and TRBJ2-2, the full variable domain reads GAGVSQTPSNKVTEKGKYVELRCDPISGHTALYWYRQSLGQGPEFLIYFQGTGAADDSGLPNDRFFAVRPEGSVSTLKIQRTERGDSAVYLCASSLGIAGVANTGELFFGEGSRLTVL.

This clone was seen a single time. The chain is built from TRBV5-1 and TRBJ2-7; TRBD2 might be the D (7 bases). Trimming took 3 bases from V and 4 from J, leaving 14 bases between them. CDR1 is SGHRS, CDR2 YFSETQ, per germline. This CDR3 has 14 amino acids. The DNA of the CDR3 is TGCGCCAGCAGCTCTCGGGGGGCGGGTTACGAGCAGTACTTC. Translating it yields CASSSRGAGYEQYF.

The CDR3 bases are TGTGCCAGCAGAGACAGCCTGAATAATGAAAAACTGTTTTTT. Translated: CASRDSLNNEKLFF. V is TRBV6-5 and J is TRBJ1-4; D may be TRBD1 (5 bases). Trimming shortened V by 6 bases and J by 4 bases, and 12 bases separated the two germline ends. Germline lookup yields CDR1 MNHEY and CDR2 SVGAGI. This CDR3 has 14 amino acids.

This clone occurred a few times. CDR3: CASSYPGNTNYGYTF. CDR3 DNA: TGTGCCAGCAGTTATCCAGGGAACACTAACTATGGCTACACCTTC. The chain employs TRBV6-6 and TRBJ1-2; TRBD1 might be the D (5 bases). CDR3 length equals 15 residues. The germline CDR1 and CDR2 sequences are MNHNY and SVGAGI (reference sequence). Trimming left V 3 bases short and J 0 bases short, with 11 bases between.

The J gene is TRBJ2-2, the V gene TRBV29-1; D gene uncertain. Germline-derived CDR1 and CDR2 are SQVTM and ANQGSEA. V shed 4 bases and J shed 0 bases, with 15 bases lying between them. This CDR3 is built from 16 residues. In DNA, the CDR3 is TGCAGCGTTGCATCTCTATCACCCGCGAACACCGGGGAGCTGTTTTTT. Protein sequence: CSVASLSPANTGELFF.

In DNA form, the CDR3 reads TGTGCCAGCTCACCACCCCCTTTAATACGAGGCTACGGGGAGCTGTTTTTT. This gives the protein CASSPPPLIRGYGELFF. The chain is built from TRBV18 and TRBJ2-2; D is ambiguous. Germline CDR1 is KGHSH and CDR2 is LQKENI. Trimming shortened V by 0 bases and J by 7 bases, and 18 bases separated the two germline ends. CDR3 length equals 17 residues.

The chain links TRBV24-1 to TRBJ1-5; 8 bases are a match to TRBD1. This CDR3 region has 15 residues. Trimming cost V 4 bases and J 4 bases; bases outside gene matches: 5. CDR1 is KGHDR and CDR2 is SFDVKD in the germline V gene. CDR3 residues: CATSEGTGLNQPQHF. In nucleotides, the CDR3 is TGTGCCACCAGTGAAGGGACAGGACTTAATCAGCCCCAGCATTTT.